These 32 T cell receptor beta chains were sequenced from one sample in a study of CD8 T cells in Susac syndrome (dated by TCRdb to between 2018 and 2021). Libraries were made using the immunoSEQ multiplex PCR assay. RNA was extracted with the RNeasy kit and about 0.5 to 1 ug was reverse transcribed using random hexamers. The public reads were reanalyzed by TCRdb: fastp trimming at Q25, MiXCR alignment, in-frame beta chains only. Under each unique CDR3 protein, matching rows form one entry showing the most common genes and DNA. The sample data list approximately 190,000 distinct CDR3 sequences, and 95% of these were observed just once. The top ten hold around 0.16% of the sample. Sequenced sample: CD8+ T cells from PBMCs. The receptors shown here come from a human donor with Susac syndrome.

The CDR3 sequence: CASAQIDRRLGETQYF. DNA of the CDR3: TGTGCCAGCGCCCAAATCGACAGACGGCTCGGAGAGACCCAGTACTTC. The chain combines TRBV5-6 with TRBJ2-5, with a possible D match to TRBD1 (5 bases). Germline CDR1 and CDR2: SGHDT and YYEEEE. V dropped 7 bases and J dropped 4 bases, with 23 bases sitting between them. This CDR3 has 16 residues.

This chain links TRBV19 with TRBJ1-4; a possible D gene is TRBD1 (6 bases). V shed 7 bases and J shed 7 bases, with 19 bases lying between them. The germline CDR1 and CDR2 sequences are LNHDA and SQIVND (reference sequence). CDR3 length: 15 residues. CDR3 DNA sequence: TGTGCCAGTATCGGACAGCCAGCAGAAGGTGAAAAACTGTTTTTT. Its translation is CASIGQPAEGEKLFF.

The gene calls are TRBV6-5 and TRBJ2-1; 8 nucleotides match TRBD2. The length of the CDR3 is 15 residues. With 5 bases clipped from V and 6 bases from J, the junction kept 9 bases outside the gene matches. In germline, CDR1 is MNHEY, CDR2 SVGAGI. CDR3 sequence: CASSALAAPGNEQFF. CDR3 nucleotides: TGTGCCAGCAGTGCACTAGCGGCCCCGGGCAATGAGCAGTTCTTC.

The rearrangement uses TRBV25-1 and TRBJ2-7; D uncertain. CDR1 is MGHDK and CDR2 is SYGVNS in the germline V gene. V was shortened by 3 bases and J by 2 bases, with 5 bases between the two germline ends. The CDR3 sequence is 12 residues long. CDR3 nucleotide sequence: TGTGCCAGCAGTGACAGTGCCTACGAGCAGTACTTC. Translated: CASSDSAYEQYF.

The chain has TRBV7-9 and TRBJ2-2; D call uncertain. The V end was cut by 5 bases, the J end by 1 base, with 11 bases between. From germline, CDR1 is SEHNR and CDR2 FQNEAQ (reference sequence). There are 15 residues in the CDR3. The CDR3 region has the DNA TGTGCCAGCAGCCAGACACTTAAGAACACCGGGGAGCTGTTTTTT. Protein: CASSQTLKNTGELFF.

This chain joins TRBV9 and TRBJ2-3, with D tentatively TRBD1 or TRBD2 (5 bases each). CDR3 length equals 18 residues. Germline V CDR1 and CDR2: SGDLS, YYNGEE. V was cut by 3 bases and J by 6 bases, with 26 bases left in between. CDR3 protein: CASSEGSRAGLYRDTQYF. The CDR3 DNA is TGTGCCAGCAGCGAGGGGAGCCGTGCGGGCCTATATAGGGATACGCAGTATTTT.

The genes are TRBV12-5 and TRBJ2-1; D ambiguous. V gave up 3 bases and J gave up 5 bases, with 5 bases separating them. CDR1 and CDR2 from the germline V gene are LGHNT and FRNRAP. This CDR3 has 12 residues. CDR3 protein: CASGFLNNEQFF. The CDR3 DNA is TGTGCTAGTGGTTTCCTTAACAATGAGCAGTTCTTC.

There are a few counts of this clonotype. V usage is TRBV5-6 and J usage is TRBJ2-5; TRBD2 agrees at 10 bases. The CDR3 has 14 amino acids. V lost 5 bases and J lost 5; bases outside the gene matches: 6. The germline V gene encodes CDR1 SGHDT and CDR2 YYEEEE. The DNA for the CDR3 is TGTGCCAGCAGTCAAGCGGGGGGGAGGGAGACCCAGTACTTC. Translated, it gives CASSQAGGRETQYF.

The gene calls are TRBV19 and TRBJ2-1, with 8 bases fitting TRBD2. There are 15 residues in the CDR3. Germline V CDR1 and CDR2: LNHDA, SQIVND (reference sequence). Losses at the gene ends were 0 bases for V and 2 bases for J; bases not matched to a gene: 0. CDR3 bases: TGTGCCAGTAGTATAGAACTAGCGGCCTACAATGAGCAGTTCTTC. Its protein is CASSIELAAYNEQFF.

J is TRBJ1-2 and V is TRBV6-5; TRBD1 matches at 9 bases. The trim removed 7 bases at V and 6 bases at J, leaving 9 bases unmatched. The length of the CDR3 is 14 residues. Germline V gene sequence: CDR1 MNHEY, CDR2 SVGAGI. DNA for the CDR3: TGTGCCAGCAAAGTCGGGACAGGGTATGATGGCTACACCTTC. This codes for CASKVGTGYDGYTF.

This chain connects TRBV9 to TRBJ2-7, with D tentatively TRBD1 or TRBD2 (5 bases each). With 4 bases removed from V and 4 bases from J, the gap between germline ends came to 15 bases. This CDR3 has 14 amino acids. Germline CDR1 reads SGDLS; CDR2 reads YYNGEE. CDR3 residues: CASSPRRGPYEQYF. Here the CDR3 DNA reads TGTGCCAGCAGCCCCCGACGGGGCCCTTACGAGCAGTACTTC.

The gene calls are TRBV11-2 and TRBJ2-1; no clear D. The germline gives CDR1 SGHAT, CDR2 FQNNGV. This CDR3 has 14 amino acids. With 2 bases removed from V and 5 bases from J, the gap between germline ends came to 10 bases. CDR3 sequence (DNA): TGTGCCAGCAGCTTACTGGGCGCAAACAATGAGCAGTTCTTC. Translating gives CASSLLGANNEQFF.

The CDR3 bases are TGTGCCAGCCGAGACGGCCAGGGCCTGTTGGCTAATGAAAAACTGTTTTTT. This translates into CASRDGQGLLANEKLFF. The gene calls are TRBV12-3 or TRBV12-4 and TRBJ1-4, with D perhaps TRBD1 (5 bases). The CDR3 has 17 residues. V was clipped by 8 bases and J by 3 bases, with 22 bases between them.

This chain joins TRBV7-8 and TRBJ2-3, with TRBD2 matching over 9 bases. This CDR3 spans 15 amino acids. Per germline, CDR1 SGHVS and CDR2 FQNEAQ. Trimming took 8 bases from V and 0 from J; bases not matched to a gene: 6. The CDR3 is CASASGTTSTDTQYF. Here the CDR3 DNA reads TGTGCCAGCGCTAGCGGGACTACTAGCACAGATACGCAGTATTTT.

V is TRBV11-2 and J is TRBJ2-7; 7 bases are a match to TRBD1. CDR1 SGHAT and CDR2 FQNNGV come from the germline V gene. The CDR3 runs to 18 residues. Trimming removed 5 bases from V and 0 bases from J; junction bases left unmatched: 16. This chain's CDR3 is CASSRVYAGTEYSYEQYF. As DNA, the CDR3 is TGTGCCAGCAGCCGGGTTTACGCCGGGACAGAATACTCCTACGAGCAGTACTTC.

This chain uses TRBV28 with TRBJ2-5; D is perhaps TRBD1 or TRBD2 (6 bases each). Trimming removed 4 bases at V and 2 bases at J, with 14 bases between. The CDR3 length is 15 residues. Germline V CDR1 and CDR2: MDHEN, SYDVKM. Here the CDR3 DNA reads TGTGCCAGCAGTTCGCCCAGGGGAGGTCAAGAGACCCAGTACTTC. Translation gives CASSSPRGGQETQYF. The entire variable domain, with the rest obtained from reference TRBV28 and TRBJ2-5, is as follows: DVKVTQSSRYLVKRTGEKVFLECVQDMDHENMFWYRQDPGLGLRLIYFSYDVKMKEKGDIPEGYSVSREKKERFSLILESASTNQTSMYLCASSSPRGGQETQYFGPGTRLLVL.

The chain has TRBV18 and TRBJ1-2, with 8 bases matching TRBD1. From germline, CDR1 is KGHSH and CDR2 LQKENI. CDR3 length equals 18 residues. With 4 bases clipped from V and 6 bases from J, the junction kept 19 bases outside the gene matches. For the CDR3, the DNA is TGTGCCAGCTCACTTGGACAGGGTTCCCCTCCCCGCGGAGATGGCTACACCTTC. Translated, it gives CASSLGQGSPPRGDGYTF. The full variable domain, its missing parts supplied by reference TRBV18 and TRBJ1-2, is NAGVMQNPRHLVRRRGQEARLRCSPMKGHSHVYWYRQLPEEGLKFMVYLQKENIIDESGMPKERFSAEFPKEGPSILRIQQVVRGDSAAYFCASSLGQGSPPRGDGYTFGSGTRLTVV.

This chain joins TRBV12-3 or TRBV12-4 and TRBJ2-7, with 7 bases identical to TRBD1. The CDR3 sequence is 12 residues long. V dropped 6 bases and J dropped 3; count of bases not matched to a gene: 2. The CDR3 bases are TGTGCCAGCAGGGGGGACAGCTACGAGCAGTACTTC. Protein sequence: CASRGDSYEQYF.

This clonotype was recorded only once. The J gene is TRBJ2-2, the V gene TRBV25-1; no reliable D call. CDR1 and CDR2 (germline): MGHDK, SYGVNS. Trimming removed 5 bases at V and 9 bases at J, with 10 bases between. The CDR3 totals 12 residues. The CDR3 reads CASSFTNRELFF. CDR3 coding DNA: TGTGCCAGCAGTTTTACCAACCGGGAGCTGTTTTTT.

This clonotype has just one count. The chain combines TRBV13 with TRBJ1-2, with 11 positions matching TRBD1. CDR3 length: 15 amino acids. The V gene's germline CDR1 is PRHDT and CDR2 FYEKMQ (reference sequence). V was pared by 5 bases and J by 3 bases, with 5 bases of the junction left unmatched. CDR3 DNA sequence: TGTGCCAGCAGCCCAGGGGGACAGGGGGACTATGGCTACACCTTC. It translates to CASSPGGQGDYGYTF.

V gene TRBV13 combines with J gene TRBJ1-6; the match to TRBD1 covers 8 bases. The CDR3 is 17 residues long. Trimming at V came to 1 base and at J to 4 bases, leaving 6 bases not matched to a gene. CDR1 PRHDT and CDR2 FYEKMQ come from the germline V gene (reference sequence). Here the CDR3 DNA reads TGTGCCAGCAGCTTAGCCCGGACAGGGTTGTATAATTCACCCCTCCACTTT. Translated: CASSLARTGLYNSPLHF.

This clonotype was observed a single time. The chain recombines TRBV5-1 with TRBJ2-1, with TRBD2 identical over 11 bases. After removal of 2 bases from V and 8 bases from J, the junction contained 9 bases not matched to a gene. The CDR3 length is 16 residues. Germline lookup yields CDR1 SGHRS and CDR2 YFSETQ. The CDR3 loop reads CASSFLAGGPLDEQFF. The CDR3 DNA follows: TGCGCCAGCAGCTTTTTAGCGGGAGGGCCCCTCGATGAGCAGTTCTTC.

The chain carries TRBV2 and TRBJ2-2, with D unresolved. Germline V gene lookup returns CDR1 SNHLY and CDR2 FYNNEI. V was clipped by 3 bases and J by 4 bases, with 9 bases between them. The CDR3 runs 14 residues. CDR3 in amino acids: CASSDAPSTGELFF. DNA for the CDR3: TGTGCCAGCAGTGACGCGCCTTCCACCGGGGAGCTGTTTTTT.

This sequence joins TRBV30 and TRBJ1-3; unclear D gene. In germline, CDR1 is GTSNPN, CDR2 SVGIG (reference sequence). The CDR3 is made up of 13 amino acids. The V end lost 0 bases, the J end lost 0 bases, and 3 bases lay between the germline ends. As DNA, the CDR3 is TGTGCCTGGAGTGTAGGCTCTGGAAACACCATATATTTT. Residues: CAWSVGSGNTIYF.

This chain uses TRBV7-9 with TRBJ2-7; maybe TRBD1 (5 bases). V was clipped by 1 base and J by 4 bases, with 11 bases between them. The CDR3 is 14 residues long. Germline lookup yields CDR1 SEHNR and CDR2 FQNEAQ (reference sequence). The CDR3 bases are TGTGCCAGCAGCTTAGATACAGGCTCATACGAGCAGTACTTC. Encoded protein: CASSLDTGSYEQYF.

V and J are TRBV28 and TRBJ2-7; 7 nucleotides align to TRBD1. This CDR3 contains 14 residues. The junction had 6 bases not matched to a gene; V was cut back by 7 bases and J by 0 bases. Germline V lookup: CDR1 MDHEN, CDR2 SYDVKM. DNA of the CDR3: TGTGCCAGCACCGAAGGGACAGTCTCCTACGAGCAGTACTTC. This encodes CASTEGTVSYEQYF.

This clonotype has only one observation. J is TRBJ2-3 and V is TRBV4-2, with 7 bases that match TRBD2. Germline V gene sequence: CDR1 LGHNA, CDR2 YNFKEQ. The V and J ends lost 7 bases and 2 bases, in that order; junction bases with no gene match: 12. The CDR3 runs 16 residues. In DNA form, the CDR3 reads TGTGCCAGCAAGGTTGTGTCGGGAGGTCCCACAGATACGCAGTATTTT. It codes for CASKVVSGGPTDTQYF.

The chain couples TRBV5-4 to TRBJ2-1, with a tentative D call TRBD2 (5 bases). Germline CDR1 and CDR2: SGHNT and YYREEE (reference sequence). The CDR3 extends over 15 amino acids. Trimming stripped 4 bases from V and 7 bases from J, with 18 bases between. CDR3 DNA: TGTGCCAGCAGCCAAATGGGAGACTTCCGAAATGAGCAGTTCTTC. Translated, it gives CASSQMGDFRNEQFF.

This chain uses TRBV7-3 with TRBJ2-3; 10 bases agree with TRBD2. V gave up 5 bases and J gave up 4 bases; unmatched junction bases: 9. Per the germline V gene, CDR1 is SGHTA and CDR2 is FQGTGA. The CDR3 is made up of 16 amino acids. The CDR3 loop is CASSQERGGSADTQYF. The CDR3 DNA follows: TGTGCCAGCAGCCAGGAGCGGGGGGGCAGTGCAGATACGCAGTATTTT.

This clonotype has a single count. The chain is built from TRBV15 and TRBJ1-2; 7 nucleotides match TRBD1. The germline gives CDR1 LNHNV, CDR2 YYDKDF (reference sequence). Germline trimming cut 2 bases from V and 0 bases from J; bases unmatched to any gene: 9. The CDR3 runs to 17 residues. The CDR3 loop is CATSRLPGTATNYGYTF. CDR3 bases: TGTGCCACCAGCAGACTCCCAGGGACAGCCACTAACTATGGCTACACCTTC. Full variable domain (rest looked up from reference TRBV15 and TRBJ1-2): DAMVIQNPRYQVTQFGKPVTLSCSQTLNHNVMYWYQQKSSQAPKLLFHYYDKDFNNEADTPDNFQSRRPNTSFCFLDIRSPGLGDTAMYLCATSRLPGTATNYGYTFGSGTRLTVV.

The chain links TRBV9 to TRBJ2-5, with a possible D match to TRBD1 (6 bases). Germline CDR1 SGDLS, CDR2 YYNGEE. There are 12 residues in the CDR3. V was pared by 0 bases and J by 12 bases, with 12 bases between. For the CDR3, the DNA is TGTGCCAGCAGCGTAGATGGGGGCGAGAAGTACTTC. Translated, it gives CASSVDGGEKYF.

This rearrangement joins TRBV5-1 to TRBJ1-6; D uncertain. Trimming removed 0 bases from V and 7 bases from J, with 11 bases in between. The CDR3 runs to 15 residues. CDR1 is SGHRS and CDR2 is YFSETQ in the germline V gene. The chain's CDR3 is CASSLVTPVNSPLHF. As DNA, the CDR3 is TGCGCCAGCAGCTTGGTTACGCCGGTCAATTCACCCCTCCACTTT.